The 5 T cell receptor beta chains below all came from one sample that was sequenced in a study of blood T cell repertoires in COVID-19. Method: immunoSEQ multiplex PCR; TCRdb's copy keeps in-frame clones and lacks some. Of 390,000 or so clones listed, about nine tenths are singletons. The sample comprised peripheral blood. The receptors were gathered from a woman in her thirties with active or convalescent COVID-19.

This clone has a single count. V usage is TRBV6-1 and J usage is TRBJ1-3; D gene unclear. This CDR3 spans 16 amino acids. Germline V gene data show CDR1 as MNHNS and CDR2 as SASEGT. The V end lost 3 bases, the J end lost 0 bases, and 12 bases lay between the germline ends. The CDR3 reads CASSDLFSRSGNTIYF. Written as DNA, the CDR3 is TGTGCCAGCAGTGATTTATTCTCCCGCTCTGGAAACACCATATATTTT.

The chain is built from TRBV6-5 and TRBJ1-1; D might be TRBD1 (6 bases). CDR3 size: 15 residues. V was pared by 6 bases and J by 0 bases, with 14 bases between. Germline V gene data show CDR1 as MNHEY and CDR2 as SVGAGI. This CDR3 reads CASSLQGRMNTEAFF. As DNA, the CDR3 is TGTGCCAGCAGCCTACAGGGTCGCATGAACACTGAAGCTTTCTTT.

The rearrangement joins TRBV7-9 to TRBJ1-2, with 7 nucleotides matching TRBD1. CDR3 length: 16 residues. The ends lost 4 bases at V and 5 bases at J; junction bases unmatched: 13. The germline gives CDR1 SEHNR, CDR2 FQNEAQ (reference sequence). The CDR3 DNA reads as TGTGCCAGCAGCTCACCCATCCGGGACAGCGGATATGGCTACACCTTC. Its protein is CASSSPIRDSGYGYTF.

In this sample, this clone turned up once. This sequence joins TRBV5-6 and TRBJ1-4, with TRBD1 matching over 8 bases. This CDR3 is 17 amino acids long. V was pared by 3 bases and J by 4 bases, with 11 bases of the junction left unmatched. Germline loops: CDR1 SGHDT, CDR2 YYEEEE. This CDR3 reads CASSSWRQGYSNEKLFF. In DNA, the CDR3 is TGTGCCAGCAGCTCGTGGAGACAGGGGTATAGTAATGAAAAACTGTTTTTT. The complete variable domain, with remaining parts taken from reference TRBV5-6 and TRBJ1-4, reads DAGVTQSPTHLIKTRGQQVTLRCSPKSGHDTVSWYQQALGQGPQFIFQYYEEEERQRGNFPDRFSGHQFPNYSSELNVNALLLGDSALYLCASSSWRQGYSNEKLFFGSGTQLSVL.

This chain joins TRBV19 and TRBJ2-7, with 8 nucleotides matching TRBD2. Germline-derived CDR1 and CDR2 are LNHDA and SQIVND (reference sequence). CDR3 length: 13 residues. V lost 7 bases, J lost 3 bases, and 5 bases stayed unmatched. This CDR3 is CASNKGLDYEQYF. The CDR3 nucleotides are TGTGCCAGTAATAAGGGACTAGACTACGAGCAGTACTTC. Using reference TRBV19 and TRBJ2-7 for the parts outside the CDR3, the full variable domain is DGGITQSPKYLFRKEGQNVTLSCEQNLNHDAMYWYRQDPGQGLRLIYYSQIVNDFQKGDIAEGYSVSREKKESFPLTVTSAQKNPTAFYLCASNKGLDYEQYFGPGTRLTVT.